This T cell receptor beta chain stems from a study of chemoradiotherapy in HPV16-positive cancers. Germline CDR1 and CDR2: SGHAT and FQDESV (reference sequence). Trimming cost V 5 bases and J 11 bases, with 21 bases left between them. The CDR3 is 14 amino acids. Generated by immunoSEQ multiplex PCR, the TCRdb table keeps only in-frame clones and is missing some. This sample yields around 20,000 clones, of which roughly 66% are seen a single time; 2% to 3% belongs to the top ten. The rearrangement uses TRBV11-1 and TRBJ1-1, with D maybe TRBD1 (5 bases). The sample was acquired from a patient who underwent chemoradiotherapy. This receptor was taken from a human donor with HPV-associated anogenital cancer. The CDR3 coding sequence is TGTGCCAGCAGCAAGGGGCAGGGAGCCTTTGGCGCTTTCTTT. Its protein is CASSKGQGAFGAFF.